One and the same sample provided the 14 T cell receptor beta chains below, sequenced in a study of T cells in Graves' hyperthyroidism and ophthalmopathy. TCR beta CDR3 region amplification was performed from RNA transcripts. A set of HTBI primers served as the primers for a first-round RT-PCR of the TCR CDR3. Via MiXCR, TCRdb re-called the multiplex PCR reads, giving one row per CDR3 protein. The sample has 550,000 to 650,000 distinct CDR3 sequences, 14% seen once. The source material was blood. Source of these receptors: a woman between 40 and 50 years old with Graves' hyperthyroidism.

This clonotype was seen a handful of times. The J gene is TRBJ1-1, the V gene TRBV5-1; TRBD1 might be the D (6 bases). CDR3 size: 15 residues. The germline V gene encodes CDR1 SGHRS and CDR2 YFSETQ. V was cut by 2 bases and J by 3 bases, with 14 bases left in between. The CDR3 bases are TGCGCCAGCAGCTTCTTACAGGGTGAAGACACTGAAGCTTTCTTT. Its translation: CASSFLQGEDTEAFF.

Many counts were recorded for this clonotype. The CDR3 DNA follows: TGTGCCTGGACCCCACAGAGCTCCTATGGCTACACCTTC. Amino acid sequence: CAWTPQSSYGYTF. V usage is TRBV30 and J usage is TRBJ1-2; D is ambiguous. V lost 4 bases and J lost 4, with 13 bases in between. The CDR3 runs 13 residues. Germline V gives CDR1 GTSNPN, CDR2 SVGIG (reference sequence).

The sample holds many counts of this clonotype. The rearrangement joins TRBV20-1 to TRBJ2-2; D is undetermined. V was shortened by 3 bases and J by 0 bases, with 8 bases between the two germline ends. This CDR3 is 14 amino acids long. Germline CDR1 is DFQATT and CDR2 is SNEGSKA (reference sequence). The CDR3 here is CSASNPTNTGELFF. The CDR3 DNA reads as TGCAGTGCTAGTAACCCAACGAACACCGGGGAGCTGTTTTTT.

This clonotype has at least ten counts. The chain is built from TRBV12-3 or TRBV12-4 and TRBJ2-2; D may match TRBD1 or TRBD2 (6 bases each). V was cut by 7 bases and J by 2 bases, with 11 bases left in between. The CDR3 length is 14 residues. The CDR3 nucleotides read TGTGCCAGCACCTCGGGGGCCAACACCGGGGAGCTGTTTTTT. It encodes CASTSGANTGELFF.

This clonotype was detected ten times or more. V is TRBV5-1 and J is TRBJ1-2; 8 bases match TRBD1. V gave up 4 bases and J gave up 3 bases; unmatched junction bases: 20. The CDR3 spans 19 residues. Looked up from germline, CDR1 is SGHRS and CDR2 is YFSETQ. The CDR3 sequence: CASSRPAAYPRGPDYGYTF. The DNA for the CDR3 is TGCGCCAGCAGCCGGCCGGCGGCATACCCCAGGGGGCCGGACTATGGCTACACCTTC. Drawing the rest from reference TRBV5-1 and TRBJ1-2, the complete variable domain is KAGVTQTPRYLIKTRGQQVTLSCSPISGHRSVSWYQQTPGQGLQFLFEYFSETQRNKGNFPGRFSGRQFSNSRSEMNVSTLELGDSALYLCASSRPAAYPRGPDYGYTFGSGTRLTVV.

The chain recombines TRBV6-6 with TRBJ2-1; no clear D. V was cut by 0 bases and J by 0 bases, with 9 bases left in between. This CDR3 comprises 16 residues. The germline V gene encodes CDR1 MNHNY and CDR2 SVGAGI (reference sequence). This CDR3 is CASSYSPRSSYNEQFF. CDR3 bases: TGTGCCAGCAGTTACTCCCCCCGATCCTCCTACAATGAGCAGTTCTTC.

This clonotype occurred once. This clone may be a read error of a much larger clone one base away. The chain uses TRBV11-2 and TRBJ2-7, with 8 bases fitting TRBD2. Germline CDR1 is SGHAT and CDR2 is FQNNGV. The CDR3 contains 15 residues. V gave up 0 bases and J gave up 4 bases; unmatched junction bases: 5. CDR3 in amino acids: CASSLDIAGRYEQYF. The CDR3 DNA reads as TGTGCCAGCAGCTTAGATATAGCGGGACGGTACGAGCAGTACTTC.

This clonotype was picked up many times. V usage is TRBV20-1 and J usage is TRBJ2-6; unclear D gene. Trimming took off 1 base at V and 2 bases at J, with 6 bases between the two ends. Germline loops: CDR1 DFQATT, CDR2 SNEGSKA (reference sequence). CDR3 length equals 14 residues. CDR3 in amino acids: CSARGVAGANVLTF. The CDR3 region has the DNA TGCAGTGCTAGAGGGGTAGCTGGGGCCAACGTCCTGACTTTC.

The chain has TRBV19 and TRBJ2-5; TRBD2 matches at 7 bases. Germline trimming cut 2 bases from V and 5 bases from J; bases unmatched to any gene: 5. The germline gives CDR1 LNHDA, CDR2 SQIVND (reference sequence). This CDR3 spans 14 amino acids. The CDR3 DNA is TGTGCCAGTAGTATAACAGCGGGATCGGAGACCCAGTACTTC. Translation: CASSITAGSETQYF.

There are many counts of this clonotype. The V and J genes are TRBV5-1 and TRBJ2-1; D not certain. CDR3 length equals 15 residues. Trimming removed 0 bases at V and 8 bases at J, with 15 bases between. Germline V gives CDR1 SGHRS, CDR2 YFSETQ. The CDR3 sequence: CASSLAGSKSDEQFF. In DNA, the CDR3 is TGCGCCAGCAGCTTGGCGGGCAGTAAGTCCGATGAGCAGTTCTTC.

This clonotype has at least ten counts. The rearrangement links TRBV7-9 to TRBJ1-4; 9 bases map to TRBD1. The germline V gene encodes CDR1 SEHNR and CDR2 FQNEAQ (reference sequence). Trimming removed 4 bases from V and 8 bases from J; junction bases left unmatched: 11. This CDR3 has 16 amino acids. CDR3 residues: CASSYPGTGTGEKLFF. DNA for the CDR3: TGTGCCAGCAGCTACCCCGGGACAGGGACAGGGGAAAAACTGTTTTTT. The full variable domain, with the rest looked up from reference TRBV7-9 and TRBJ1-4, is DTGVSQNPRHKITKRGQNVTFRCDPISEHNRLYWYRQTLGQGPEFLTYFQNEAQLEKSRLLSDRFSAERPKGSFSTLEIQRTEQGDSAMYLCASSYPGTGTGEKLFFGSGTQLSVL.

This clonotype was recorded at least ten times. The chain employs TRBV5-1 and TRBJ1-2; 7 nucleotides line up with TRBD1. J was trimmed by 7 bases and V by 4 bases; bases with no gene match: 7. Germline V gene data show CDR1 as SGHRS and CDR2 as YFSETQ. The CDR3 loop spans 13 amino acids. CDR3: CASSETGTGGYTF. The CDR3 region has the DNA TGCGCCAGCAGCGAGACAGGGACTGGTGGCTACACCTTC. Full variable domain (outside the CDR3, taken from reference TRBV5-1 and TRBJ1-2): KAGVTQTPRYLIKTRGQQVTLSCSPISGHRSVSWYQQTPGQGLQFLFEYFSETQRNKGNFPGRFSGRQFSNSRSEMNVSTLELGDSALYLCASSETGTGGYTFGSGTRLTVV.

This clonotype was counted at least ten times. Here the CDR3 DNA reads TGTGCCAGCAGTGAATGGAACTCGAACACCGGGGAGCTGTTTTTT. This gives the protein CASSEWNSNTGELFF. The chain uses TRBV2 and TRBJ2-2; D unresolved. Germline CDR1 reads SNHLY; CDR2 reads FYNNEI. The CDR3 is made up of 15 amino acids. Trimming stripped 2 bases from V and 0 bases from J, with 7 bases between.

This clonotype was detected a few times. The chain is built from TRBV3-1 and TRBJ1-6; 8 bases are a match to TRBD1. V lost 1 base and J lost 7; bases outside the gene matches: 3. This CDR3 is 15 amino acids long. Germline V CDR1 and CDR2: LGHDT, YNNKEL (reference sequence). In DNA, the CDR3 is TGTGCCAGCAGCCAAGCGGGGACAGGAAATTCACCCCTCCACTTT. This sequence encodes CASSQAGTGNSPLHF.